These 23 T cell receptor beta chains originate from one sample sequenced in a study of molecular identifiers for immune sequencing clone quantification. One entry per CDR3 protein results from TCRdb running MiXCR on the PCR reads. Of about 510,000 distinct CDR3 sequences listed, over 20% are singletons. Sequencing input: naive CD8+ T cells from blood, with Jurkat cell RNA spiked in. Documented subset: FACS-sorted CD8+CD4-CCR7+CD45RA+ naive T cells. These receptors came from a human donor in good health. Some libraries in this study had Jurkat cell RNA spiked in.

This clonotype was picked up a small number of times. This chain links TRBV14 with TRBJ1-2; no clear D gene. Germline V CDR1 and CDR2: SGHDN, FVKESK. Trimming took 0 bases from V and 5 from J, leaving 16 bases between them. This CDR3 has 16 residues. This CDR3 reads CASSQEDVPSFYGYTF. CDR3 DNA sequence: TGTGCCAGCAGCCAAGAGGACGTGCCCTCCTTTTATGGCTACACCTTC.

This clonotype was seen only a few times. The CDR3 nucleotides read TGTGCCAGTAGTATCGTCGTTAGCGGGGTAGATGCAGATACGCAGTATTTT. It specifies CASSIVVSGVDADTQYF. The rearrangement joins TRBV19 to TRBJ2-3, with 8 bases fitting TRBD2. V gave up 3 bases and J gave up 4 bases; unmatched junction bases: 12. This CDR3 is 17 amino acids long. Germline assignment: CDR1 LNHDA and CDR2 SQIVND (reference sequence).

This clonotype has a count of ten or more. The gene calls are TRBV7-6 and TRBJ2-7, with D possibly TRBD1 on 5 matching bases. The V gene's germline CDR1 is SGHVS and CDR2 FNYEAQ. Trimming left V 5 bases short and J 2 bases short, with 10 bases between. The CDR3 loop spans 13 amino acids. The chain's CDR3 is CASSHDSAYEQYF. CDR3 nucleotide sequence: TGTGCCAGCAGCCACGACAGCGCCTACGAGCAGTACTTC.

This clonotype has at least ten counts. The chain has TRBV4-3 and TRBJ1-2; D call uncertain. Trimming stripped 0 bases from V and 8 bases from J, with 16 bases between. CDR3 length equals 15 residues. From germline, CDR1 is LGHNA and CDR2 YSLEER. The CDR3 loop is CASSQDYTPSGGYTF. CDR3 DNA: TGCGCCAGCAGCCAAGATTATACACCATCTGGAGGCTACACCTTC.

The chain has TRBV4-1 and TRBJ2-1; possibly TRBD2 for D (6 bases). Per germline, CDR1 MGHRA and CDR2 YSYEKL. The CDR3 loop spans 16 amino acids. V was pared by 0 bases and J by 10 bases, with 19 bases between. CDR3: CASSQDPGSLTYEQFF. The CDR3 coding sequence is TGCGCCAGCAGCCAAGATCCCGGGAGTTTAACCTACGAGCAGTTCTTC.

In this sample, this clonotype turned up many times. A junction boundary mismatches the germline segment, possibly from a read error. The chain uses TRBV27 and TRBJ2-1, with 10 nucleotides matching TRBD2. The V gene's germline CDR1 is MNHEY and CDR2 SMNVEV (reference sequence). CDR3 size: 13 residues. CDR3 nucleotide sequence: TGTGCCAGCAGTTTCGGTCTAGCGGGAGAAAAGGTCTTC. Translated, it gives CASSFGLAGEKVF.

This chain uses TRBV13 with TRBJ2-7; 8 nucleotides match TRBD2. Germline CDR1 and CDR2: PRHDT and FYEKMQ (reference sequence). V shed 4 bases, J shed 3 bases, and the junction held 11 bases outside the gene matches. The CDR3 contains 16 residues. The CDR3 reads CASSWERGRNHYEQYF. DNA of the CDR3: TGTGCCAGCAGCTGGGAGCGCGGGAGGAACCACTACGAGCAGTACTTC.

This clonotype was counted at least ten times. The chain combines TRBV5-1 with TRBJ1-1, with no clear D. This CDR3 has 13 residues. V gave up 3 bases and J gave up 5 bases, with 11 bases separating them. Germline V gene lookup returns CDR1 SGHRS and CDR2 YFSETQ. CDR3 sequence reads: CASSSDGATEAFF. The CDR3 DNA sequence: TGCGCCAGCAGCTCGGACGGAGCGACTGAAGCTTTCTTT.

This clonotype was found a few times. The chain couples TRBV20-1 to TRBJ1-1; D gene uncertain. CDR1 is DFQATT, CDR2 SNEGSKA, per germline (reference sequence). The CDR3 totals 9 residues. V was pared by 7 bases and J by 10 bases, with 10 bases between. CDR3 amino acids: CSVEESAFF. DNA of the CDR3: TGCAGTGTAGAGGAGTCAGCTTTCTTT.

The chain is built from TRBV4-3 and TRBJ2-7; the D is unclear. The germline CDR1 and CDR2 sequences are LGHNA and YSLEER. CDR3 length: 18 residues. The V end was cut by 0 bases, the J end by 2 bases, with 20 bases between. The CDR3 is CASSQELFQAWPTYEQYF. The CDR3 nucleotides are TGCGCCAGCAGCCAAGAGCTGTTTCAGGCTTGGCCAACCTACGAGCAGTACTTC.

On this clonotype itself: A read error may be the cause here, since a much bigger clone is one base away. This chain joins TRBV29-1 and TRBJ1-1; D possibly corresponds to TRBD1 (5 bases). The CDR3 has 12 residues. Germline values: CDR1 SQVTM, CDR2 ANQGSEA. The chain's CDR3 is CSGLTGELGASF. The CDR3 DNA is TGCAGCGGACTTACAGGCGAACTAGGAGCTTCCTTT.

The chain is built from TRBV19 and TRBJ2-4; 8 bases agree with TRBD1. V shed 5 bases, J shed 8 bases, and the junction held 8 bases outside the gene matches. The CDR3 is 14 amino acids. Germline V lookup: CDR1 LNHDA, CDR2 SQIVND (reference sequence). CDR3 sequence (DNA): TGTGCCAGTAGTGAGAGACAGGGGCCAGACATTCAGTACTTC. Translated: CASSERQGPDIQYF.

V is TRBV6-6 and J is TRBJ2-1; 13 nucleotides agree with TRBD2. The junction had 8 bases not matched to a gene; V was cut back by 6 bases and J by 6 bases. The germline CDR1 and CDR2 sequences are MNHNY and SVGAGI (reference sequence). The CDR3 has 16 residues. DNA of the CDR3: TGTGCCAGCAGCCCCGGACTAGCGGGAGCCTTCAATGAGCAGTTCTTC. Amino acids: CASSPGLAGAFNEQFF.

The CDR3 DNA is TGTGCCAGCAGCCCACACCTGAATGAGCAGTTCTTC. Amino acid sequence: CASSPHLNEQFF. V is TRBV11-2 and J is TRBJ2-1, with D uncertain. The germline CDR1 and CDR2 sequences are SGHAT and FQNNGV. The CDR3 has 12 amino acids. Trimming shortened V by 5 bases and J by 7 bases, and 9 bases separated the two germline ends.

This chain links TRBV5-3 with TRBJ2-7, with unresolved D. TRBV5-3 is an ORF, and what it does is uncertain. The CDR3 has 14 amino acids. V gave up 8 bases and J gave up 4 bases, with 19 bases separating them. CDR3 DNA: TGTGCCAGCAGCCCCGGGTCCTCCGTATACGAGCAGTACTTC. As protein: CASSPGSSVYEQYF.

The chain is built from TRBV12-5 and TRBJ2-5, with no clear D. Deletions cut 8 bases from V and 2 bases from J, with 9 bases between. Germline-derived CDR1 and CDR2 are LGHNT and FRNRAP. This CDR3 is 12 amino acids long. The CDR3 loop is CASCGIQETQYF. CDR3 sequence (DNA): TGTGCTAGTTGTGGCATTCAAGAGACCCAGTACTTC. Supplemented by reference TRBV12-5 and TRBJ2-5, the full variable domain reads DARVTQTPRHKVTEMGQEVTMRCQPILGHNTVFWYRQTMMQGLELLAYFRNRAPLDDSGMPKDRFSAEMPDATLATLKIQPSEPRDSAVYFCASCGIQETQYFGPGTRLLVL.

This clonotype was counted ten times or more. CDR3: CSARDPPGGNYEQYF. Written as DNA, the CDR3 is TGCAGTGCTAGAGACCCTCCGGGGGGAAACTACGAGCAGTACTTC. The genes are TRBV20-1 and TRBJ2-7, with 7 bases aligning to TRBD2. With V trimmed by 0 bases and J by 3 bases, 8 bases remained unmatched. The CDR3 runs to 15 residues. Germline loops: CDR1 DFQATT, CDR2 SNEGSKA (reference sequence).

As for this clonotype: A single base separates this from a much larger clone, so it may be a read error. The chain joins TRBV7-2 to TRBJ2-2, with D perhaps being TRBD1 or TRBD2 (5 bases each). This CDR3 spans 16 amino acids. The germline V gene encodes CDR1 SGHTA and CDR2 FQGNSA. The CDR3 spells CASSLGEGRVAGELVF. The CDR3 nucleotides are TGTGCCAGCAGCTTAGGAGAGGGCAGGGTGGCCGGGGAGCTGGTTTTT.

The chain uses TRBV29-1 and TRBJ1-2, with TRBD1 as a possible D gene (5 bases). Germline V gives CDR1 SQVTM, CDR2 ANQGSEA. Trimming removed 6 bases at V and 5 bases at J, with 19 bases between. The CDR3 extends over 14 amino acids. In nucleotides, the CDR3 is TGCAGCGTCGTTGGGGACGGAGAGACTTATGGCTACACCTTC. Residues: CSVVGDGETYGYTF.

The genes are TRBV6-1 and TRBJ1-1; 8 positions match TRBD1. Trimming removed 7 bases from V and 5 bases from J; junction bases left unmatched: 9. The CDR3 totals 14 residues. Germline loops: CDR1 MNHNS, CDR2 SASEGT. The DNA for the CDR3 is TGTGCCAGCAACCAACAGGGGGACCAAACTGAAGCTTTCTTT. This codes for CASNQQGDQTEAFF.

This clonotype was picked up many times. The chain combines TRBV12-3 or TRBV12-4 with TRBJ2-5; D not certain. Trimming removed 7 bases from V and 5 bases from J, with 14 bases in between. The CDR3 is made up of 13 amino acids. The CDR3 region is CASKEASEETQYF. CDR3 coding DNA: TGTGCCAGCAAAGAAGCGTCCGAGGAGACCCAGTACTTC.

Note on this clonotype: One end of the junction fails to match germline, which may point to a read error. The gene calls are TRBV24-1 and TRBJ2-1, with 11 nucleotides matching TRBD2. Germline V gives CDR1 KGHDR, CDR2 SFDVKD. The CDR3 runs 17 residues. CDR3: CAISDPGGLADYNEQFF. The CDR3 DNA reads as TGTGCCATCAGTGATCCGGGGGGACTAGCGGACTACAATGAGCAGTTCTTC.

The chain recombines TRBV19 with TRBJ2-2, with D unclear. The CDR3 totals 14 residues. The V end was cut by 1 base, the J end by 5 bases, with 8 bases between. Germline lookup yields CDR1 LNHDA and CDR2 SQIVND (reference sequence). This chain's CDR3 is CASSIGRWTGELFF. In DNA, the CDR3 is TGTGCCAGTAGTATAGGTCGGTGGACCGGGGAGCTGTTTTTT.